These 31 T cell receptor beta chains originate from one sample sequenced in a study of blood T cell repertoires in COVID-19. Sequenced by immunoSEQ multiplex PCR; TCRdb stores in-frame clones only, minus some. The sample consists of 200,000 to 300,000 clones, under 85% of them appearing once. Sequencing was carried out using peripheral blood. The receptors originated from a human donor in a cohort sampled during active COVID-19.

The V gene is TRBV4-2, the J gene TRBJ2-6; weak D call: TRBD1 (5 bases). The CDR3 loop spans 19 amino acids. CDR1 LGHNA and CDR2 YNFKEQ come from the germline V gene. V was shortened by 4 bases and J by 0 bases, with 19 bases between the two germline ends. The CDR3 spells CASSPTLGQLGSGANVLTF. The DNA of the CDR3 is TGTGCCAGCAGCCCGACCCTGGGGCAATTGGGCTCTGGGGCCAACGTCCTGACTTTC.

The chain has TRBV7-9 and TRBJ2-1, with a weak D call TRBD1 (5 bases). CDR1 and CDR2 (germline): SEHNR, FQNEAQ (reference sequence). The CDR3 sequence is 14 residues long. V was pared by 5 bases and J by 6 bases, with 14 bases between. This CDR3 is CASSPDTLGNEQFF. The CDR3 nucleotides read TGTGCCAGCAGCCCGGACACTTTGGGCAATGAGCAGTTCTTC.

The V gene is TRBV7-2, the J gene TRBJ2-7; maybe TRBD2 (5 bases). V shed 5 bases and J shed 3 bases, with 17 bases lying between them. The CDR3 extends over 15 amino acids. CDR1 and CDR2 from the germline V gene are SGHTA and FQGNSA. The CDR3 here is CASSNGVSYFYEQYF. The CDR3 nucleotides are TGTGCCAGCAGCAACGGGGTATCGTACTTCTACGAGCAGTACTTC.

J is TRBJ2-1 and V is TRBV3-1 (or the pseudogene TRBV3-2); 8 nucleotides line up with TRBD2. CDR1 LGHDT and CDR2 YNNKEL come from the germline V gene (reference sequence). V dropped 2 bases and J dropped 7; count of bases not matched to a gene: 7. There are 15 residues in the CDR3. For the CDR3, the DNA is TGTGCCAGCAGCCAATACGGGAGGGCCGGTAATGAGCAGTTCTTC. Translation: CASSQYGRAGNEQFF.

This clone was detected once. The gene calls are TRBV5-1 and TRBJ2-3; 9 bases fit TRBD2. V gave up 0 bases and J gave up 2 bases; unmatched junction bases: 10. The length of the CDR3 is 18 residues. Germline CDR1 is SGHRS and CDR2 is YFSETQ. For the CDR3, the DNA is TGCGCCAGCAGCTTGGGGGTTAGCGGGAGCAAGATCACAGATACGCAGTATTTT. Translated: CASSLGVSGSKITDTQYF.

This clone was recorded a few times. This chain connects TRBV29-1 to TRBJ2-5; TRBD1 matches at 11 bases. Germline V gene lookup returns CDR1 SQVTM and CDR2 ANQGSEA. CDR3 length: 16 amino acids. Trimming cost V 5 bases and J 1 base; bases outside gene matches: 9. The CDR3 coding sequence is TGCAGCGTTATCGATTTAGGGACAGGGGGCCAAGAGACCCAGTACTTC. This sequence encodes CSVIDLGTGGQETQYF.

This clone appeared once. The rearrangement uses TRBV6-5 and TRBJ2-1; 7 nucleotides line up with TRBD2. CDR1 is MNHEY and CDR2 is SVGAGI in the germline V gene. The CDR3 sequence is 16 residues long. V lost 0 bases to trimming and J lost 2 bases; unmatched junction nucleotides: 4. CDR3 DNA: TGTGCCAGCAGTTACTCGGGCGCGGGAGCCTACAATGAGCAGTTCTTC. Its translation: CASSYSGAGAYNEQFF.

The chain carries TRBV7-9 and TRBJ1-3; D ambiguous. The length of the CDR3 is 16 residues. CDR1 SEHNR and CDR2 FQNEAQ come from the germline V gene (reference sequence). The germline V and J ends were trimmed by 2 bases and 0 bases, with 11 bases remaining between them. CDR3 sequence: CASSLRRRDSGNTIYF. The CDR3 DNA is TGTGCCAGCAGCTTACGACGGAGAGACTCTGGAAACACCATATATTTT.

This clone was seen once. The rearrangement joins TRBV19 to TRBJ1-4; 11 nucleotides match TRBD1. With V trimmed by 4 bases and J by 8 bases, 6 bases remained unmatched. Per the germline V gene, CDR1 is LNHDA and CDR2 is SQIVND (reference sequence). The CDR3 runs to 15 residues. The CDR3 reads CASSKGTGGGEKLFF. In nucleotides, the CDR3 is TGTGCCAGTAGTAAGGGGACAGGGGGTGGCGAAAAACTGTTTTTT.

This sequence joins TRBV6-5 and TRBJ2-7; no definite D call. The CDR3 is made up of 15 amino acids. Deletions cut 0 bases from V and 3 bases from J, with 12 bases between. Germline V gene sequence: CDR1 MNHEY, CDR2 SVGAGI. This chain's CDR3 is CASSYSIHSNYEQYF. DNA of the CDR3: TGTGCCAGCAGTTACTCGATACACAGCAACTACGAGCAGTACTTC.

This clone has a count of ten or more. This chain uses TRBV19 with TRBJ2-6; D possibly corresponds to TRBD2 (5 bases). The CDR3 has 15 residues. V was clipped by 7 bases and J by 1 base, with 11 bases between them. From germline, CDR1 is LNHDA and CDR2 SQIVND (reference sequence). CDR3 DNA sequence: TGTGCCAGTAATCGGGATGTTTCTGGGGCCAACGTCCTGACTTTC. Protein: CASNRDVSGANVLTF.

J is TRBJ1-1 and V is TRBV5-6; no reliable D call. CDR3 length: 14 amino acids. V was cut by 0 bases and J by 8 bases, with 14 bases left in between. Per the germline V gene, CDR1 is SGHDT and CDR2 is YYEEEE. Written as DNA, the CDR3 is TGTGCCAGCAGCTTGGTCCAGTTTAAAAGAGAAGCTTTCTTT. This gives the protein CASSLVQFKREAFF.

The chain is built from TRBV7-2 and TRBJ1-6; D uncertain. Germline assignment: CDR1 SGHTA and CDR2 FQGNSA. The CDR3 sequence is 17 residues long. Trimming cost V 3 bases and J 1 base, with 13 bases left between them. This CDR3 reads CASSLRKGSSYNSPLHF. The CDR3 DNA reads TGTGCCAGCAGCTTGCGGAAAGGAAGTTCCTATAATTCACCCCTCCACTTT.

The chain couples TRBV18 to TRBJ1-4, with no clear D. The CDR3 has 15 amino acids. V lost 1 base and J 3 bases, leaving 9 bases between the germline ends. The germline V gene encodes CDR1 KGHSH and CDR2 LQKENI. The CDR3 sequence: CASSPLGTANEKLFF. CDR3 nucleotide sequence: TGTGCCAGCTCACCACTCGGAACAGCTAATGAAAAACTGTTTTTT.

This clone showed up just a few times. V is TRBV27 and J is TRBJ2-3; no clear D gene. The V gene lost 3 bases and the J gene lost 4 bases, with 11 bases spanning the gap. Germline CDR1 and CDR2: MNHEY and SMNVEV (reference sequence). The CDR3 is 14 residues long. Here the CDR3 reads CASSFRFPPDTQYF. The DNA for the CDR3 is TGTGCCAGCAGTTTTCGGTTTCCGCCAGATACGCAGTATTTT.

The rearrangement joins TRBV19 to TRBJ2-5; D unclear. The CDR3 extends over 13 amino acids. The germline V and J ends were trimmed by 5 bases and 1 base, with 8 bases remaining between them. Germline assignment: CDR1 LNHDA and CDR2 SQIVND (reference sequence). The CDR3 DNA is TGTGCCAGTAGTCAAGCTATCCAAGAGACCCAGTACTTC. It encodes CASSQAIQETQYF.

This sequence joins TRBV11-2 and TRBJ1-1; weak D call: TRBD1 (5 bases). The CDR3 covers 14 residues. The V gene's germline CDR1 is SGHAT and CDR2 FQNNGV. The V and J ends lost 6 bases and 4 bases respectively, with 15 bases between them. The CDR3 bases are TGTGCCAGCAGTTTGCCCCAGGGTAGCACTGAAGCTTTCTTT. Protein: CASSLPQGSTEAFF.

This clone was counted between two and nine times. The chain joins TRBV10-3 to TRBJ2-7; 15 nucleotides match TRBD2. Germline CDR1 ENHRY, CDR2 SYGVKD. V shed 10 bases, J shed 5 bases, and the junction held 6 bases outside the gene matches. The CDR3 consists of 14 residues. CDR3 coding DNA: TGTGCCAGCCGGACTAGCGGGAGGGCTGACGAGCAGTACTTC. Its translation: CASRTSGRADEQYF.

The chain is built from TRBV11-2 and TRBJ2-3; the match to TRBD2 covers 7 bases. This CDR3 contains 16 residues. CDR1 is SGHAT and CDR2 is FQNNGV in the germline V gene. V gave up 5 bases and J gave up 0 bases; unmatched junction bases: 8. The CDR3 sequence is CASSTTTSPSTDTQYF. The CDR3 DNA reads as TGTGCCAGCAGCACCACGACTAGCCCTAGCACAGATACGCAGTATTTT.

The chain carries TRBV7-6 and TRBJ1-6; 7 nucleotides align to TRBD1. CDR3 size: 15 residues. V shed 1 base and J 7 bases; nucleotides not matched to a gene: 4. The germline V gene encodes CDR1 SGHVS and CDR2 FNYEAQ. The CDR3 DNA reads TGTGCCAGCAGCTTAGGGGTACAGGGGAATTCACCCCTCCACTTT. It is translated as CASSLGVQGNSPLHF.

The rearrangement joins TRBV24-1 to TRBJ1-2; the D is unclear. The germline V gene has CDR1 KGHDR and CDR2 SFDVKD. The CDR3 runs 12 residues. Between the trimmed V and J ends, which lost 3 bases and 8 bases, there was a span of 9 bases. CDR3 in amino acids: CATSDAGRGYTF. Here the CDR3 DNA reads TGTGCCACCAGTGATGCGGGGAGAGGCTACACCTTC.

The genes are TRBV5-8 and TRBJ2-7; tentative D call: TRBD2 (5 bases). The germline gives CDR1 SGHTS, CDR2 YDEGEE. Trimming pared 0 bases from V and 6 bases from J, leaving 13 bases between. The CDR3 is 14 residues long. CDR3 DNA sequence: TGTGCCAGCAGCTTGGAACGGGGAGAAGGCGAGCAGTACTTC. Encoded protein: CASSLERGEGEQYF. Variable domain in full (rest from reference TRBV5-8 and TRBJ2-7): EAGVTQSPTHLIKTRGQQATLRCSPISGHTSVYWYQQALGLGLQFLLWYDEGEERNRGNFPPRFSGRQFPNYSSELNVNALELEDSALYLCASSLERGEGEQYFGPGTRLTVT.

Concerning this clone: The sample holds other DNA sequences that translate to the same CDR3. CDR3 residues: CASSLAGTDTQYF. The DNA of the CDR3 is TGTGCCAGCAGCCTAGCGGGTACAGATACGCAGTATTTT. V and J are TRBV5-4 and TRBJ2-3; TRBD2 matches 8 bases. V was clipped by 4 bases and J by 3 bases; unmatched bases: 1. This CDR3 has 13 residues. Germline lookup yields CDR1 SGHNT and CDR2 YYREEE (reference sequence).

A word on this clone: This sample includes further DNA sequences coding for the same CDR3. The rearrangement joins TRBV18 to TRBJ1-5; 7 bases line up with TRBD1. Germline V CDR1 and CDR2: KGHSH, LQKENI. The CDR3 sequence is 15 residues long. With 3 bases clipped from V and 0 bases from J, the junction kept 2 bases outside the gene matches. The chain's CDR3 is CASSPGTDSNQPQHF. CDR3 in DNA: TGTGCCAGCTCACCCGGGACAGATAGCAATCAGCCCCAGCATTTT.

The chain employs TRBV24-1 and TRBJ2-1; a weak D match, TRBD2 (7 bases). The CDR3 has 15 residues. The ends were cut back, 0 bases at V and 8 bases at J, with 13 bases in the middle. The germline V gene has CDR1 KGHDR and CDR2 SFDVKD. In nucleotides, the CDR3 is TGTGCCACCAGTGATTTGGCGCGGGGGCAGGATGAGCAGTTCTTC. Translated: CATSDLARGQDEQFF.

The rearrangement uses TRBV6-4 and TRBJ2-7, with a possible D match to TRBD1 (6 bases). With 7 bases removed from V and 2 bases from J, the gap between germline ends came to 15 bases. This CDR3 is 14 amino acids long. Germline lookup yields CDR1 MRHNA and CDR2 SNTAGT. The CDR3 DNA follows: TGTGCCAGCATTCCCCGAGCAGGGGCCTACGAGCAGTACTTC. Amino acids: CASIPRAGAYEQYF.

This clone showed up many times. The chain uses TRBV21-1 and TRBJ2-5; the table gives TRBD1 as D, unverified against the DNA. TRBV21-1 is tagged as a pseudogene. The CDR3 length is 15 residues. This CDR3 reads CASSKEGQGAETQYF. The CDR3 DNA is TGTGCCAGCAGCAAAGAGGGACAGGGGGCCGAGACCCAGTACTTC.

This clone has just one count. The V gene is TRBV28, the J gene TRBJ2-1; TRBD2 aligns across 8 bases. The germline V gene has CDR1 MDHEN and CDR2 SYDVKM. Losses at the gene ends were 8 bases for V and 5 bases for J; bases not matched to a gene: 11. The CDR3 extends over 15 amino acids. Written as DNA, the CDR3 is TGTGCCAGCTCGCCGGGACTAGGTCCACACAATGAGCAGTTCTTC. The encoded protein is CASSPGLGPHNEQFF.

CDR3: CASSPGTDYKQFF. For the CDR3, the DNA is TGTGCCAGCTCACCTGGGACAGACTATAAGCAGTTCTTC. The chain is built from TRBV18 and TRBJ2-1, with 7 positions matching TRBD1. This CDR3 is 13 amino acids long. Germline CDR1 KGHSH, CDR2 LQKENI. The V and J ends lost 3 bases and 11 bases, in that order; junction bases with no gene match: 7.

The rearrangement uses TRBV6-4 and TRBJ2-7, with D perhaps matching TRBD1 (5 bases). There are 13 residues in the CDR3. Trimming left V 5 bases short and J 7 bases short, with 15 bases between. The V gene's germline CDR1 is MRHNA and CDR2 SNTAGT. Here the CDR3 reads CASSPAKGFEQYF. CDR3 DNA sequence: TGTGCCAGCAGTCCGGCGAAGGGGTTTGAGCAGTACTTC.

The V call is TRBV11-2, the J call TRBJ1-2, with unresolved D. The ends were cut back, 1 base at V and 5 bases at J, with 5 bases in the middle. The CDR3 sequence is 12 residues long. The germline gives CDR1 SGHAT, CDR2 FQNNGV. The DNA for the CDR3 is TGTGCCAGCAGCTTAGGAGGGTATGGCTACACCTTC. Translation gives CASSLGGYGYTF.